This T cell receptor beta chain was found in a study of cytomegalovirus exposure and HLA in healthy donors. The study's findings and limits: Some public TCRs appeared in many individuals, while most sequences were rare.

The PCR had 60 Vbeta and 13 Jbeta primers. Profiling relied on immunoSEQ multiplex PCR, and the TCRdb table lists in-frame clones only, not all of them. The sample lists 170,000 or so clones; roughly 78% were seen once. After removal of 4 bases from V and 0 bases from J, the junction contained 2 bases not matched to a gene. In germline, CDR1 is SNHLY, CDR2 FYNNEI. CDR3 length equals 16 residues. About this clone: Its antigen is currently unknown.

The sequence derives from a woman aged 40-49 years in good health and CMV-seronegative. Sequenced material: PBMCs. The rearrangement uses TRBV2 and TRBJ1-4; 10 positions agree with TRBD1. As DNA, the CDR3 is TGTGCCAGCAGTGGGGACAGGGGCCCAACTAATGAAAAACTGTTTTTT. As protein: CASSGDRGPTNEKLFF.